This entry lists 14 T cell receptor beta chains sequenced from one sample in a study of beta chain features in type 1 diabetes. Findings and caveats of the study: Among patients with Type 1 diabetes, TCRB CDR3s were moderately but significantly shorter in every one of the four CD4+ subsets.

Expressed TCRB transcripts were sequenced, since all the RNA that had been isolated was reverse transcribed. Produced via immunoSEQ multiplex PCR; TCRdb's table is partial and in-frame only. The sample holds a few hundred thousand clones; less than 15% are singletons and the top ten take about 0.016%. No antigen is known for these receptors. The specimen sequenced was naive CD4+ T cells from blood. The receptors stem from a woman aged 18-29 years with type 1 diabetes.

This sequence joins TRBV25-1 and TRBJ2-3, with D uncertain. Germline loops: CDR1 MGHDK, CDR2 SYGVNS. Trimming stripped 3 bases from V and 0 bases from J, with 10 bases between. The CDR3 has 15 amino acids. CDR3: CASSEARPSTDTQYF. CDR3 coding DNA: TGTGCCAGCAGTGAGGCTCGTCCTAGCACAGATACGCAGTATTTT.

The gene calls are TRBV28 and TRBJ2-2, with a tentative D call TRBD2 (5 bases). CDR3 size: 11 residues. V lost 8 bases, J lost 5 bases, and 6 bases lay in between. CDR1 is MDHEN, CDR2 SYDVKM, per germline. As DNA, the CDR3 is TGTGCCAGCGGGAGTACCGGGGAGCTGTTTTTT. Encoded protein: CASGSTGELFF.

This chain connects TRBV5-6 to TRBJ2-7; TRBD2 matches at 11 bases. J was trimmed by 3 bases and V by 1 base; bases with no gene match: 6. CDR3 length: 16 amino acids. Germline V CDR1 and CDR2: SGHDT, YYEEEE. The CDR3 bases are TGTGCCAGCAGCTTGTTAGGAACTAGCGGGAGCTACGAGCAGTACGTC. Amino acids: CASSLLGTSGSYEQYV.

The V call is TRBV7-9, the J call TRBJ2-5; 11 bases map to TRBD2. Per the germline V gene, CDR1 is SEHNR and CDR2 is FQNEAQ (reference sequence). Losses at the gene ends were 3 bases for V and 2 bases for J; bases not matched to a gene: 5. The CDR3 is made up of 16 amino acids. The CDR3 spells CASSFSGRGKQETQYF. CDR3 bases: TGTGCCAGCAGCTTTAGCGGGAGGGGGAAGCAAGAGACCCAGTACTTC. Filled out from reference TRBV7-9 and TRBJ2-5, the complete variable domain reads DTGVSQNPRHKITKRGQNVTFRCDPISEHNRLYWYRQTLGQGPEFLTYFQNEAQLEKSRLLSDRFSAERPKGSFSTLEIQRTEQGDSAMYLCASSFSGRGKQETQYFGPGTRLLVL.

This clone was counted a few times. V and J are TRBV30 and TRBJ2-5; TRBD2 matches 9 bases. Trimming cost V 4 bases and J 0 bases; bases outside gene matches: 0. Germline lookup yields CDR1 GTSNPN and CDR2 SVGIG (reference sequence). This CDR3 contains 13 residues. The CDR3 nucleotides read TGTGCCTGGACTAGCGGGAACCAAGAGACCCAGTACTTC. Encoded protein: CAWTSGNQETQYF. Complete variable domain (other parts from reference TRBV30 and TRBJ2-5): SQTIHQWPATLVQPVGSPLSLECTVEGTSNPNLYWYRQAAGRGLQLLFYSVGIGQISSEVPQNLSASRPQDRQFILSSKKLLLSDSGFYLCAWTSGNQETQYFGPGTRLLVL.

This clone has just a few counts. The rearrangement joins TRBV6-5 to TRBJ2-7; D call uncertain. Between the trimmed V and J ends, which lost 5 bases and 3 bases, there was a span of 11 bases. From germline, CDR1 is MNHEY and CDR2 SVGAGI. The CDR3 extends over 13 amino acids. CDR3 sequence (DNA): TGTGCCAGCAGTCCCCGTTACAGCTACGAGCAGTACTTC. Its protein is CASSPRYSYEQYF.

This clone was detected only a few times. This same CDR3 is encoded by further DNA sequences in the sample. V gene TRBV2 combines with J gene TRBJ2-2; D ambiguous. Germline CDR1 is SNHLY and CDR2 is FYNNEI. The CDR3 has 11 residues. Trimming removed 6 bases at V and 6 bases at J, with 5 bases between. The CDR3 DNA is TGTGCCAGCAGAGGAGCCGGGGAGCTGTTTTTT. This encodes CASRGAGELFF.

This chain links TRBV7-3 with TRBJ1-1; the D gene is possibly TRBD1 (6 bases). The CDR3 consists of 15 residues. V lost 4 bases and J lost 1, with 13 bases in between. Germline-derived CDR1 and CDR2 are SGHTA and FQGTGA. CDR3 coding DNA: TGTGCCAGCAGCTGGGGGGGCACAACGAACACTGAAGCTTTCTTT. Its translation is CASSWGGTTNTEAFF. Based on the CDR3 plus reference TRBV7-3 and TRBJ1-1, the full variable domain is GAGVSQTPSNKVTEKGKYVELRCDPISGHTALYWYRQSLGQGPEFLIYFQGTGAADDSGLPNDRFFAVRPEGSVSTLKIQRTERGDSAVYLCASSWGGTTNTEAFFGQGTRLTVV.

The V call is TRBV18, the J call TRBJ2-1; TRBD2 matches at 8 bases. CDR3 length: 15 residues. The J segment lost 2 bases and the V segment lost 4 bases, leaving 4 bases of the junction unmatched. CDR1 and CDR2 from the germline V gene are KGHSH and LQKENI. The CDR3 DNA follows: TGTGCCAGCTCACAGCGGGGGATTACCTACAATGAGCAGTTCTTC. Its translation is CASSQRGITYNEQFF.

The genes are TRBV5-1 and TRBJ2-3; D is unresolved. The CDR3 is made up of 14 amino acids. V shed 0 bases and J shed 0 bases, with 5 bases lying between them. CDR1 SGHRS and CDR2 YFSETQ come from the germline V gene. The CDR3 region is CASSLAVSTDTQYF. CDR3 nucleotides: TGCGCCAGCAGCTTGGCTGTCAGCACAGATACGCAGTATTTT.

This clone was counted a few times. The chain couples TRBV2 to TRBJ2-3, with D possibly TRBD2 on 5 matching bases. The germline gives CDR1 SNHLY, CDR2 FYNNEI. The V end lost 1 base, the J end lost 1 base, and 12 bases lay between the germline ends. The CDR3 runs to 16 residues. The CDR3 region is CASSEVSGLGTDTQYF. The CDR3 DNA sequence: TGTGCCAGCAGTGAAGTGTCGGGATTGGGCACAGATACGCAGTATTTT.

This chain links TRBV11-2 with TRBJ2-1, with a possible D match to TRBD2 (5 bases). CDR1 is SGHAT, CDR2 FQNNGV, per germline. V lost 4 bases to trimming and J lost 11 bases, with 15 bases between them. There are 13 residues in the CDR3. CDR3 coding DNA: TGTGCCAGCAGCTATGTTGAGGCGGGCAAGCAGTTCTTC. It translates to CASSYVEAGKQFF.

This clone was seen a few times. This chain links TRBV7-9 with TRBJ2-1; the match to TRBD2 covers 14 bases. The V gene's germline CDR1 is SEHNR and CDR2 FQNEAQ (reference sequence). Germline trimming cut 5 bases from V and 7 bases from J; bases unmatched to any gene: 4. The CDR3 consists of 15 residues. CDR3 bases: TGTGCCAGCAGCATGGGACTAGCGGGAGAGAATGAGCAGTTCTTC. It codes for CASSMGLAGENEQFF.

The V gene is TRBV19, the J gene TRBJ1-1; no clear D. Trimming stripped 5 bases from V and 1 base from J, with 8 bases between. The CDR3 is 13 amino acids. The germline gives CDR1 LNHDA, CDR2 SQIVND (reference sequence). DNA for the CDR3: TGTGCCAGTAGTTTAAGCCCGAACACTGAAGCTTTCTTT. This translates into CASSLSPNTEAFF.